The 13 T cell receptor beta chains listed next were all sequenced from one sample in a study of technical replicates of blood from a few donors. The method was immunoSEQ multiplex PCR; TCRdb's version includes in-frame clones alone and lacks a portion of them. The sample includes 75,000 to 100,000 clones, 95% of them seen just once. Sequencing input: T cells isolated from PBMCs. These receptors were obtained from a human donor in good health.

The rearrangement links TRBV5-5 to TRBJ1-2, with no clear D. Trimming removed 1 base from V and 5 bases from J, with 18 bases in between. This CDR3 region has 16 residues. The germline V gene encodes CDR1 SGHKS and CDR2 YYEKEE (reference sequence). The DNA of the CDR3 is TGTGCCAGCAGCTTGAATCCTCATATTGAGCTATATGGCTACACCTTC. Its protein is CASSLNPHIELYGYTF.

V is TRBV10-1 and J is TRBJ1-1; D unresolved. Germline V CDR1 and CDR2: WNHNN, SYGVQD (reference sequence). This CDR3 region has 13 residues. The V end was cut by 8 bases, the J end by 4 bases, with 14 bases between. CDR3 protein: CASQDGELTEAFF. CDR3 DNA sequence: TGCGCCAGCCAGGACGGGGAACTCACTGAAGCTTTCTTT.

The chain uses TRBV21-1 and TRBJ1-1. TRBV21-1 is described as a pseudogene. The CDR3 consists of 16 residues. This CDR3 is CASSKLRVAGGEVAFF. CDR3 in DNA: TGTGCCAGCAGCAAACTACGGGTTGCGGGGGGAGAGGTGGCTTTCTTT.

The gene calls are TRBV6-6 and TRBJ2-7; the match to TRBD1 covers 8 bases. Germline lookup yields CDR1 MNHNY and CDR2 SVGAGI (reference sequence). The junction had 9 bases not matched to a gene; V was cut back by 8 bases and J by 3 bases. CDR3 size: 14 residues. The CDR3 here is CASGHGTGIYEQYF. The CDR3 DNA reads as TGTGCCAGCGGACACGGGACAGGAATCTACGAGCAGTACTTC.

The gene calls are TRBV1 and TRBJ2-1; TRBD1 reflects the table's D call only, with no check against the DNA. TRBV1 is reported as a pseudogene. The length of the CDR3 is 13 residues. This CDR3 is CTSSQLDRDEQFF. For the CDR3, the DNA is TGCACCAGCAGCCAACTCGACAGGGATGAGCAGTTCTTC.

This chain connects TRBV5-1 to TRBJ2-1; possibly TRBD1 for D (7 bases). This CDR3 comprises 14 residues. V lost 3 bases and J 10 bases, leaving 17 bases between the germline ends. Per the germline V gene, CDR1 is SGHRS and CDR2 is YFSETQ. CDR3 DNA sequence: TGCGCCAGCAGCTCCGGAGGGACAGTCTGGGAGCAGTTCTTC. Residues: CASSSGGTVWEQFF.

The V gene is TRBV5-1, the J gene TRBJ2-1; the D gene is possibly TRBD2 (5 bases). V was pared by 4 bases and J by 0 bases, with 5 bases between. Per germline, CDR1 SGHRS and CDR2 YFSETQ. The CDR3 is 13 amino acids. CDR3 sequence reads: CASSRDSYNEQFF. In nucleotides, the CDR3 is TGCGCCAGCAGCCGGGACTCCTACAATGAGCAGTTCTTC.

The chain is built from TRBV7-9 and TRBJ2-7; 8 bases map to TRBD1. Trimming removed 5 bases from V and 4 bases from J; junction bases left unmatched: 7. CDR3 length: 14 amino acids. In germline, CDR1 is SEHNR, CDR2 FQNEAQ (reference sequence). This CDR3 is CASSGQGGRYEQYF. In DNA, the CDR3 is TGTGCCAGCAGCGGACAGGGCGGAAGATACGAGCAGTACTTC.

The chain carries TRBV6-1 and TRBJ2-1; 8 bases line up with TRBD1. Germline CDR1 MNHNS, CDR2 SASEGT. The CDR3 runs to 15 residues. V lost 10 bases and J lost 0; bases outside the gene matches: 8. CDR3 sequence reads: CATTRQGNSYNEQFF. The CDR3 bases are TGTGCCACCACTCGACAGGGGAACTCCTACAATGAGCAGTTCTTC.

The chain is built from TRBV7-6 and TRBJ1-1; TRBD1 agrees at 7 bases. The CDR3 consists of 15 residues. CDR1 SGHVS and CDR2 FNYEAQ come from the germline V gene. J was trimmed by 2 bases and V by 4 bases; bases with no gene match: 7. The CDR3 protein is CASSSRTGRNTEAFF. The CDR3 DNA is TGTGCCAGCAGCTCTAGGACAGGTCGCAACACTGAAGCTTTCTTT.

This chain links TRBV9 with TRBJ2-1, with 8 bases aligning to TRBD2. The CDR3 is 13 amino acids. The ends lost 3 bases at V and 8 bases at J; junction bases unmatched: 4. The V gene's germline CDR1 is SGDLS and CDR2 YYNGEE. The CDR3 region is CASSEGLEHEQFF. Written as DNA, the CDR3 is TGTGCCAGCAGCGAGGGACTAGAGCATGAGCAGTTCTTC.

The V and J genes are TRBV13 and TRBJ2-7, with a weak D call TRBD1 (7 bases). This CDR3 spans 15 amino acids. V lost 1 base, J lost 12 bases, and 22 bases lay in between. Looked up from germline, CDR1 is PRHDT and CDR2 is FYEKMQ (reference sequence). This chain's CDR3 is CASSLEGGQRARLYF. The CDR3 DNA is TGTGCCAGCAGCTTAGAGGGGGGACAGCGTGCCAGGCTGTACTTC. Looking up the rest from reference TRBV13 and TRBJ2-7 gives the full variable domain: AAGVIQSPRHLIKEKRETATLKCYPIPRHDTVYWYQQGPGQDPQFLISFYEKMQSDKGSIPDRFSAQQFSDYHSELNMSSLELGDSALYFCASSLEGGQRARLYFGPGTRLTVT.

This sequence joins TRBV28 and TRBJ2-1, with TRBD2 matching 12 bases. CDR1 MDHEN and CDR2 SYDVKM come from the germline V gene. The CDR3 spans 20 residues. V shed 10 bases, J shed 5 bases, and the junction held 24 bases outside the gene matches. CDR3 residues: CATKKGGLAGNILINNEQFF. Here the CDR3 DNA reads TGTGCCACTAAAAAGGGCGGACTAGCGGGAAATATTTTGATTAACAATGAGCAGTTCTTC.